This entry is about one TCR beta chain. Germline V gene sequence: CDR1 SGHAT, CDR2 FQNNGV. The CDR3 runs to 12 residues. Deletions cut 5 bases from V and 1 base from J, with 6 bases between. Clones were read by immunoSEQ multiplex PCR, and TCRdb kept only the in-frame ones, dropping some. The sample shows some 19,000 clones, roughly 68% of them seen only once. This record comes from a study of OX40 agonist ivuxolimab in advanced cancers. This clonotype was sampled from an adult with an advanced solid tumor such as melanoma, head and neck, liver or kidney cancer. The chain couples TRBV11-2 to TRBJ2-7; D gene ambiguous. The specimen comprised CD4+ or CD8+ T cells sorted from blood, sampled in a trial of the OX40 agonist ivuxolimab. The DNA of the CDR3 is TGTGCCAGCAGCCCTACGTCCTACGAGCAGTACTTC. Protein: CASSPTSYEQYF.